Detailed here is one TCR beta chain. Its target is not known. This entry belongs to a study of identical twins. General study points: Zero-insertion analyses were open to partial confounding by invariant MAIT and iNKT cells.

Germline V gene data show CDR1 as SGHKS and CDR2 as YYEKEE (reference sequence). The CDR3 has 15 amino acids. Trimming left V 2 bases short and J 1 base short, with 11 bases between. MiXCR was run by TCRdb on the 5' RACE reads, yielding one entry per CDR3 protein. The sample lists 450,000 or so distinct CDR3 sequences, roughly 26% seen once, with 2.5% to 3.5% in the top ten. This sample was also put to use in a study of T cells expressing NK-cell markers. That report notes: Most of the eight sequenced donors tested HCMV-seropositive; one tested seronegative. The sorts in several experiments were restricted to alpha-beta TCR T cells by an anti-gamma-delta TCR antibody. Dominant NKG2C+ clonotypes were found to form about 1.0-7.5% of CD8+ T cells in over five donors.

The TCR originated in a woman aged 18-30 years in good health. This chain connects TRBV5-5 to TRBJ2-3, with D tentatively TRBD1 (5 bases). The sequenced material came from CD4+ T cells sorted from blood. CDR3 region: CASSFTGRRTDTQYF. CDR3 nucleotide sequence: TGTGCCAGCAGCTTCACAGGTCGTCGCACAGATACGCAGTATTTT.